Listed below are T cell receptor beta chains from one sample, sequenced in a study of identical twins. TCRdb passed the 5' RACE reads through MiXCR, listing each CDR3 protein once. The sample shows 700,000 or so distinct CDR3 sequences, 21% of them seen only once. The same specimen was also included in a second study, on T cells expressing NK-cell markers.

The sample taken for sequencing was PBMCs. The receptors come from a young woman in good health. The CDR3 runs from the conserved cysteine through the conserved F or W. A D gene is named only where the DNA matches it firmly. Some rows mark clone size as missing; the rest say once, few, many or name a class of expanded clone.

d_call j_call clone_size v_call cdr3_nt cdr3_aa
TRBD1 TRBJ1-3 NA TRBV29-1 TGCAGCGCCCGGTCGTGGGGACAGGGGTCGTCCGGAAACACCATATATTTT CSARSWGQGSSGNTIYF
NA TRBJ1-2 many TRBV12-3/TRBV12-4 TGTGCCAGCAGTTTTAAGGAAACCTATGGCTACACCTTC CASSFKETYGYTF
NA TRBJ1-6 NA TRBV20-1 TGCAGTGTGAAAAGGCGGGACTCACCCCTCCACTTT CSVKRRDSPLHF
NA TRBJ1-5 few TRBV7-9 TGTGCCAGCGCGACTCCCCGAGGAGCCTCTGGAAATCAGCCCCAGCATTTT CASATPRGASGNQPQHF
NA TRBJ2-7 few TRBV6-1 TGTGCCAGCAGCCCCCTACAGAGGAGTTTCCACGAGCAGTACTTC CASSPLQRSFHEQYF
NA TRBJ2-1 NA TRBV4-2 TGTGCCAGCAGCCACCAAGCCGAACACTACAATGAGCAGTTCTTC CASSHQAEHYNEQFF
TRBD1 TRBJ2-7 NA TRBV7-9 TGTGCCAGCAGCCGACGACAGGGGGCCTACGAGCAGTACTTC CASSRRQGAYEQYF
TRBD1 TRBJ2-7 NA TRBV20-1 TGCAGTGCGATCGGGACAGGGGGCCACTACGAGCAGTACTTC CSAIGTGGHYEQYF
NA TRBJ1-2 few TRBV12-3/TRBV12-4 TGTGCCAGCACCCCTCAAGCTAACTATGGCTACACCTTC CASTPQANYGYTF
NA TRBJ2-2 NA TRBV5-1 TGCGCCAGCAGCTTGGTGAAACCGATGAACACCGGGGAGCTGTTTTTT CASSLVKPMNTGELFF
TRBD1 TRBJ2-3 many TRBV25-1 TGTGCCAGCAGACAGGGGGCCACAGATACGCAGTATTTT CASRQGATDTQYF
TRBD1 TRBJ1-2 NA TRBV11-2 TGTGCCAGCAGCCCAATACAGGGGCGGAACTATGGCTACACCTTC CASSPIQGRNYGYTF
TRBD2 TRBJ2-7 NA TRBV18 TGTGCCAGCTCACCACCAGGCGGGAGGTCCTACGAGCAGTACTTC CASSPPGGRSYEQYF
NA TRBJ2-7 many TRBV7-2 TGTGCCAGCAGCTTAGAACTAGCCTACGAGCAGTACTTC CASSLELAYEQYF
NA TRBJ2-7 NA TRBV12-3/TRBV12-4 TGTGCCAGCAGTTTTTCCCCGGGCTTGGAGCAGTACTTC CASSFSPGLEQYF
NA TRBJ2-7 NA TRBV6-1 TGTGCCAGCAGTCCCCGGGCCTCTCCTCCCTACGAGCAGTACTTC CASSPRASPPYEQYF
NA TRBJ2-6 NA TRBV10-3 TGTGCCATCAGTGGGACTCTGAGCTCTGGGGCCAACGTCCTGACTTTC CAISGTLSSGANVLTF
TRBD2 TRBJ2-1 many TRBV10-3 TGTGCCATCAGTGAGTCAGGGCTAGCGGGAGTGGGAGAGCAGTTCTTC CAISESGLAGVGEQFF
NA TRBJ1-6 few TRBV7-9 TGTGCCAGCAGCCCTCCCTTTGGTGGAACACCCCTCCACTTT CASSPPFGGTPLHF
NA TRBJ2-7 NA TRBV30 TGTGCCTGGAGTAGTCAGGGTGGCCTCGAGCAGTACTTC CAWSSQGGLEQYF
NA TRBJ2-7 NA TRBV21-1 TGTGCCAGCAGCAAGGGACCGACAATCTCCTACGAGCAGTACTTC CASSKGPTISYEQYF
NA TRBJ1-1 many TRBV5-1 TGCGCCAGCAGCTTGGTCGCGGGGGGAACTGAAGCTTTCTTT CASSLVAGGTEAFF
NA TRBJ2-1 many TRBV20-1 TGCAGTGCTGGACGATATTCCTACAATGAGCAGTTCTTC CSAGRYSYNEQFF
TRBD2 TRBJ2-7 many TRBV5-1 TGCGCCAGCAGCTTAGGAAGCGGGGTGGTCTCTGAGCAGTACTTC CASSLGSGVVSEQYF
TRBD2 TRBJ2-3 NA TRBV20-1 TGCAGTGCTCCTCCTAGCGGGAGTGGAGATACGCAGTATTTT CSAPPSGSGDTQYF
NA TRBJ2-1 NA TRBV5-1 TGCGCCAGCAGCTTGGGTTCTGGCGCCGGTTACAATGAGCAGTTCTTC CASSLGSGAGYNEQFF
TRBD2 TRBJ2-1 few TRBV20-1 TGCAGTGCTCCCGCCGGGACTAGCGGGACACGAGCCTACAATGAGCAGTTCTTC CSAPAGTSGTRAYNEQFF
TRBD1 TRBJ2-1 NA TRBV15 TGTGCCACCAGCAGGGACAGGGGGCGTATCAATGAGCAGTTCTTC CATSRDRGRINEQFF
NA TRBJ2-7 NA TRBV3-1 TGTGCCAGCAGCCAAGCCTCCGGCGAGCAGTACTTC CASSQASGEQYF
NA TRBJ2-3 once TRBV5-1 TGCGCCAGCAGGACTGCACAAGGGACAGATACGCAGTATTTT CASRTAQGTDTQYF
NA TRBJ2-7 NA TRBV4-3 TGCGCCAGCAGCCAAGATCCCGGGGCTGGGGCCTACGAGCAGTACTTC CASSQDPGAGAYEQYF
TRBD2 TRBJ2-3 NA TRBV29-1 TGCAGCGCCCAGGGGACTAGCGGGAGCACAGATACGCAGTATTTT CSAQGTSGSTDTQYF